The next 27 T cell receptor beta chains were all read from a single sample in a study of post-analysis software for immune sequencing data. General observations from the study: TRBV5-6, TRBV5-1 and TRBV20-1 were among several TRBV segments more frequent in patients than controls.

The antigens of these receptors remain unknown. Tagging with unique molecular identifiers was a feature of the TCR beta cDNA libraries. TCRdb independently ran MiXCR on the PCR reads; one entry per CDR3 protein. The data contain roughly 800,000 distinct CDR3 sequences, 25% to 30% of them singletons. Sequencing input: blood. These receptors were collected from a girl aged 5 to 17 with multiple sclerosis.

The rearrangement uses TRBV5-1 and TRBJ2-1; 8 bases line up with TRBD1. The J segment lost 5 bases and the V segment lost 4 bases, leaving 11 bases of the junction unmatched. The CDR3 is 16 amino acids. Looked up from germline, CDR1 is SGHRS and CDR2 is YFSETQ. CDR3 sequence (DNA): TGCGCCAGCAGCCCAAAGGACAGGGAAGGGAACAATGAGCAGTTCTTC. This gives the protein CASSPKDREGNNEQFF.

This clonotype was seen a few times. This chain joins TRBV20-1 and TRBJ2-3; D possibly corresponds to TRBD2 (6 bases). From germline, CDR1 is DFQATT and CDR2 SNEGSKA (reference sequence). This CDR3 has 14 residues. The germline V and J ends were trimmed by 6 bases and 6 bases, with 19 bases remaining between them. The CDR3 loop reads CSAAPSGLRDTQYF. For the CDR3, the DNA is TGCAGTGCGGCGCCCAGCGGGCTACGGGATACGCAGTATTTT.

The chain joins TRBV29-1 to TRBJ2-3; D may be TRBD2 (6 bases). CDR1 and CDR2 from the germline V gene are SQVTM and ANQGSEA. This CDR3 contains 12 residues. Trimming pared 7 bases from V and 2 bases from J, leaving 10 bases between. CDR3 DNA: TGCAGCGCCGGGGGACCCACAGATACGCAGTATTTT. Its translation: CSAGGPTDTQYF.

Of note for this clonotype: The junction departs from germline at one end; a sequencing error may be responsible. This chain joins TRBV6-2 or TRBV6-3 and TRBJ2-5; D is perhaps TRBD1 or TRBD2 (5 bases each). CDR1 and CDR2 from the germline V gene are MNHEY and SVGEGT. The CDR3 is 13 residues long. As DNA, the CDR3 is TGTGCCATCAGTGAGTCGTTGGGACAGACCCAGTACTTC. Protein product: CAISESLGQTQYF.

This clonotype occurred a few times. The chain is built from TRBV7-2 and TRBJ2-4; the D gene is possibly TRBD2 (6 bases). In germline, CDR1 is SGHTA, CDR2 FQGNSA. The CDR3 contains 18 residues. Trimming took off 2 bases at V and 4 bases at J, with 21 bases between the two ends. The CDR3 sequence: CASSLSAGKERSKNIQYF. CDR3 nucleotide sequence: TGTGCCAGCAGCTTAAGCGCGGGAAAGGAACGTTCAAAAAACATTCAGTACTTC.

The rearrangement joins TRBV10-3 to TRBJ2-1, with 8 bases aligning to TRBD2. The CDR3 sequence is 14 residues long. The V and J ends lost 9 bases and 1 base, in that order; junction bases with no gene match: 5. Germline CDR1 ENHRY, CDR2 SYGVKD. CDR3 in amino acids: CAIKRERSYNEQFF. CDR3 bases: TGTGCCATTAAGCGGGAGAGGTCCTACAATGAGCAGTTCTTC.

This clonotype was observed a handful of times. The V gene is TRBV3-1, the J gene TRBJ2-7, with 7 bases matching TRBD1. V shed 4 bases and J 1 base; nucleotides not matched to a gene: 7. Germline values: CDR1 LGHDT, CDR2 YNNKEL (reference sequence). CDR3 length: 15 residues. CDR3: CASSPPPDRSYEQYF. As DNA, the CDR3 is TGTGCCAGCAGCCCGCCTCCGGACAGGTCCTACGAGCAGTACTTC.

This clonotype has a count of ten or more. The rearrangement uses TRBV20-1 and TRBJ2-1, with TRBD2 matching 10 bases. The CDR3 runs 14 residues. Unmatched junction bases numbered 4, after V lost 2 bases and J lost 6 bases. Germline CDR1 and CDR2: DFQATT and SNEGSKA (reference sequence). The CDR3 here is CSARLAGEVNEQFF. CDR3 coding DNA: TGCAGTGCTAGACTAGCGGGAGAGGTCAATGAGCAGTTCTTC.

The chain combines TRBV20-1 with TRBJ2-3; TRBD2 is a possible D gene (6 bases). This CDR3 region has 14 residues. V shed 4 bases and J shed 1 base, with 12 bases lying between them. The germline V gene has CDR1 DFQATT and CDR2 SNEGSKA (reference sequence). CDR3 sequence: CSANLQRGTDTQYF. CDR3 nucleotide sequence: TGCAGTGCTAACCTTCAGCGGGGCACAGATACGCAGTATTTT.

The gene calls are TRBV7-9 and TRBJ2-3; TRBD2 agrees at 9 bases. The CDR3 consists of 16 residues. Per germline, CDR1 SEHNR and CDR2 FQNEAQ (reference sequence). Trimming took 4 bases from V and 2 from J; bases not matched to a gene: 7. The CDR3 DNA reads as TGTGCCAGCAGCTCACCTAGCGGGGTGAACACAGATACGCAGTATTTT. Protein product: CASSSPSGVNTDTQYF.

This chain connects TRBV24-1 to TRBJ2-3, with D unclear. Trimming removed 1 base at V and 4 bases at J, with 20 bases between. Germline V gene data show CDR1 as KGHDR and CDR2 as SFDVKD. CDR3 size: 18 residues. CDR3 region: CATSDLGQNEKGADTQYF. CDR3 DNA: TGTGCCACCAGTGATTTAGGGCAAAATGAAAAGGGTGCAGATACGCAGTATTTT.

This clonotype was detected many times. The chain joins TRBV9 to TRBJ2-3; D is uncertain. The CDR3 is 12 residues long. V lost 3 bases and J 2 bases, leaving 4 bases between the germline ends. CDR1 is SGDLS, CDR2 YYNGEE, per germline. DNA of the CDR3: TGTGCCAGCAGCGCAGTCACAGATACGCAGTATTTT. It translates to CASSAVTDTQYF. Combining the CDR3 with reference TRBV9 and TRBJ2-3 gives the whole variable domain DSGVTQTPKHLITATGQRVTLRCSPRSGDLSVYWYQQSLDQGLQFLIQYYNGEERAKGNILERFSAQQFPDLHSELNLSSLELGDSALYFCASSAVTDTQYFGPGTRLTVL.

This clonotype was seen only a few times. The chain is built from TRBV28 and TRBJ2-4, with D perhaps TRBD1 (6 bases). Matching the DNA end better, TRBJ2-7 makes the J call doubtful. The CDR3 covers 14 residues. CDR1 and CDR2 from the germline V gene are MDHEN and SYDVKM. CDR3 DNA sequence: TGTGCCAGCACCTCACTGGGGACATCCTACGAGCAGTACTTC. It specifies CASTSLGTSYEQYF.

This rearrangement joins TRBV29-1 to TRBJ2-7, with 7 bases fitting TRBD1. CDR1 is SQVTM and CDR2 is ANQGSEA in the germline V gene. CDR3 length equals 12 residues. V was clipped by 8 bases and J by 2 bases; unmatched bases: 6. The CDR3 nucleotides are TGCAGCACACGGACAGGCGCCTACGAGCAGTACTTC. Its protein product is CSTRTGAYEQYF.

The V gene is TRBV5-1, the J gene TRBJ2-1; 8 bases match TRBD1. V lost 0 bases, J lost 8 bases, and 7 bases stayed unmatched. CDR3 length: 15 residues. From germline, CDR1 is SGHRS and CDR2 YFSETQ. CDR3 bases: TGCGCCAGCAGCTTGGCCGAGACAGGGGCCCATGAGCAGTTCTTC. This codes for CASSLAETGAHEQFF. The full variable domain, its missing parts supplied by reference TRBV5-1 and TRBJ2-1, is KAGVTQTPRYLIKTRGQQVTLSCSPISGHRSVSWYQQTPGQGLQFLFEYFSETQRNKGNFPGRFSGRQFSNSRSEMNVSTLELGDSALYLCASSLAETGAHEQFFGPGTRLTVL.

The V gene is TRBV7-8, the J gene TRBJ2-2, with TRBD2 matching over 7 bases. The CDR3 spans 18 residues. Germline V gives CDR1 SGHVS, CDR2 FQNEAQ. V was clipped by 1 base and J by 4 bases; unmatched bases: 12. CDR3 residues: CASSLGGGLAKTTGELFF. For the CDR3, the DNA is TGTGCCAGCAGCTTAGGGGGGGGATTGGCGAAGACCACCGGGGAGCTGTTTTTT.

This clonotype was seen repeatedly, ten times or more. The V gene is TRBV29-1, the J gene TRBJ2-1, with TRBD2 matching over 13 bases. Germline V lookup: CDR1 SQVTM, CDR2 ANQGSEA. V shed 0 bases and J 12 bases; nucleotides not matched to a gene: 8. This CDR3 region has 15 residues. The DNA for the CDR3 is TGCAGCGTTGAAGATAGGACTAGCGGGAGACGAGTGCAGTTCTTC. Translation: CSVEDRTSGRRVQFF.

The J gene is TRBJ1-1, the V gene TRBV10-3, with 9 bases that match TRBD1. The CDR3 has 14 residues. V shed 6 bases and J 1 base; nucleotides not matched to a gene: 3. CDR1 ENHRY and CDR2 SYGVKD come from the germline V gene. CDR3 nucleotide sequence: TGTGCCATCAGGGGGGGACAGGGGAACACTGAAGCTTTCTTT. It encodes CAIRGGQGNTEAFF.

This clonotype has more than one count but fewer than ten. This chain uses TRBV7-2 with TRBJ2-3, with 8 positions matching TRBD2. Trimming at V came to 2 bases and at J to 2 bases, leaving 6 bases not matched to a gene. The CDR3 runs 16 residues. CDR1 is SGHTA, CDR2 FQGNSA, per germline. CDR3 nucleotide sequence: TGTGCCAGCAGCTTATGGGCGGGGGGTTTCACAGATACGCAGTATTTT. Its translation is CASSLWAGGFTDTQYF.

This clonotype was seen a few times. V and J are TRBV20-1 and TRBJ2-1, with D uncertain. The germline V gene has CDR1 DFQATT and CDR2 SNEGSKA (reference sequence). This CDR3 comprises 15 residues. Trimming stripped 5 bases from V and 5 bases from J, with 19 bases between. CDR3 sequence (DNA): TGCAGTGCTTCGCGAATGGGGATCAAGAACAATGAGCAGTTCTTC. Translated: CSASRMGIKNNEQFF.

This chain joins TRBV5-1 and TRBJ2-1; D is possibly TRBD2 (6 bases). This CDR3 is built from 12 residues. With 2 bases removed from V and 10 bases from J, the gap between germline ends came to 10 bases. CDR1 is SGHRS and CDR2 is YFSETQ in the germline V gene. The CDR3 loop is CASSFLAEEQFF. The CDR3 coding sequence is TGCGCCAGCAGCTTTTTAGCGGAAGAGCAGTTCTTC. Full variable domain (remainder filled in from reference TRBV5-1 and TRBJ2-1): KAGVTQTPRYLIKTRGQQVTLSCSPISGHRSVSWYQQTPGQGLQFLFEYFSETQRNKGNFPGRFSGRQFSNSRSEMNVSTLELGDSALYLCASSFLAEEQFFGPGTRLTVL.

As for this clonotype: Since a much larger clone is just one base distant, this may be a read error. The chain couples TRBV7-9 to TRBJ2-5, with 7 bases lining up with TRBD2. J gave up 3 bases and V 2 bases, and 6 bases lay outside the gene matches. CDR1 is SEHNR, CDR2 FQNEAQ, per germline (reference sequence). This CDR3 is built from 15 residues. The CDR3 DNA follows: TGTGCCAGCAGCTTACATAACCGGGGGGAAGAGACCCAGTACTTC. As protein: CASSLHNRGEETQYF.

This chain joins TRBV3-1 and TRBJ2-1, with D perhaps TRBD2 (5 bases). The V end was cut by 4 bases, the J end by 9 bases, with 19 bases between. CDR1 and CDR2 from the germline V gene are LGHDT and YNNKEL (reference sequence). The CDR3 runs to 15 residues. The CDR3 loop is CASSPTSRRPGEQFF. CDR3 in DNA: TGTGCCAGCAGCCCAACTTCACGGAGGCCCGGTGAGCAGTTCTTC.

This clonotype was detected only a few times. The chain uses TRBV29-1 and TRBJ2-7; 10 bases map to TRBD1. This CDR3 has 14 residues. The J segment lost 6 bases and the V segment lost 5 bases, leaving 10 bases of the junction unmatched. Germline CDR1 reads SQVTM; CDR2 reads ANQGSEA. In nucleotides, the CDR3 is TGCAGCGTTACCCGACAGGGGGCGCAGGGCGAGCAGTACTTC. Translation gives CSVTRQGAQGEQYF.

This clonotype was seen a few times. The rearrangement uses TRBV28 and TRBJ2-7; a weak D match, TRBD1 (6 bases). The CDR3 consists of 16 residues. Per the germline V gene, CDR1 is MDHEN and CDR2 is SYDVKM. Trimming took off 5 bases at V and 1 base at J, with 18 bases between the two ends. CDR3 bases: TGTGCCAGCAGTCCAACCGGGACACGAAAGTCCTACGAGCAGTACTTC. Translated: CASSPTGTRKSYEQYF. The full variable domain, its missing parts supplied by reference TRBV28 and TRBJ2-7, is DVKVTQSSRYLVKRTGEKVFLECVQDMDHENMFWYRQDPGLGLRLIYFSYDVKMKEKGDIPEGYSVSREKKERFSLILESASTNQTSMYLCASSPTGTRKSYEQYFGPGTRLTVT.

The CDR3, as DNA: TGTGCCAGCAGTCTGGACGGCGGCCGGGGGCCCCAGCATTTT. Its translation is CASSLDGGRGPQHF. The chain uses TRBV12-3 or TRBV12-4 and TRBJ1-5; no definite D call. Deletions cut 5 bases from V and 9 bases from J, with 17 bases between. The CDR3 has 14 amino acids.

This clonotype was counted a few times. This rearrangement joins TRBV7-9 to TRBJ2-1; TRBD2 matches at 14 bases. CDR3 length: 18 amino acids. Losses at the gene ends were 1 base for V and 4 bases for J; bases not matched to a gene: 6. Per the germline V gene, CDR1 is SEHNR and CDR2 is FQNEAQ (reference sequence). The CDR3 DNA follows: TGTGCCAGCAGCTTAGTTGGGACTAGCGGGGGAAGGTACAATGAGCAGTTCTTC. Translating gives CASSLVGTSGGRYNEQFF.